This T cell receptor (beta chain) was observed in a study of response to subunit inactivated influenza vaccine. Overall study findings and caveats: The authors suggested that every seasonal influenza vaccination recruits few new T cells.

TCRdb fed the RT-PCR reads into MiXCR, producing one record per CDR3 protein. The sample yields under 750,000 distinct CDR3 sequences, about 10% seen once. Concerning this clonotype itself: Its antigen is as yet unknown.

This material consisted of PBMCs from blood, taken on the day of vaccination. The TCR was taken from a man in his forties or fifties who received an inactivated influenza vaccine.

The CDR3 loop is CSAPVRHRSMDEQYF. Written as DNA, the CDR3 is TGCAGTGCCCCAGTCAGGCATCGATCAATGGACGAGCAGTACTTC. The rearrangement links TRBV20-1 to TRBJ2-7; D remains ambiguous. Germline V gene data show CDR1 as DFQATT and CDR2 as SNEGSKA (reference sequence). The V end was cut by 6 bases, the J end by 5 bases, with 23 bases between. This CDR3 region has 15 residues.